Following are 10 T cell receptor beta chains from one sample sequenced in a study of memory CD4+ T cells and cytomegalovirus serostatus. The sort gate was single viable CD3+CD4+CD8-CD45RO+ cells for memory CD4+ T cells. Generated by immunoSEQ multiplex PCR, the TCRdb table keeps only in-frame clones and is missing some. The sample holds fewer than 50,000 clones, roughly 83% seen once. Sequencing was done on a sample of memory CD4+ T cells from blood. These receptors came from an adult in good health and CMV-seronegative.

This clone was observed a few times. J is TRBJ1-2 and V is TRBV29-1; D unresolved. CDR3 length: 9 amino acids. CDR1 and CDR2 (germline): SQVTM, ANQGSEA. Trimming removed 5 bases at V and 6 bases at J, with 4 bases between. The CDR3 DNA sequence: TGCAGCGTTTCGGATGGCTACACCTTC. Amino acids: CSVSDGYTF.

This clone occurred once. J is TRBJ1-1 and V is TRBV11-2; no definite D call. Trimming pared 2 bases from V and 0 bases from J, leaving 4 bases between. The germline gives CDR1 SGHAT, CDR2 FQNNGV. CDR3 length: 13 amino acids. The CDR3 reads CASSLRVNTEAFF. CDR3 DNA: TGTGCCAGCAGCTTAAGGGTGAACACTGAAGCTTTCTTT.

The chain joins TRBV5-4 to TRBJ2-3; D gene unclear. The germline V gene has CDR1 SGHNT and CDR2 YYREEE (reference sequence). This CDR3 region has 12 residues. With 3 bases removed from V and 5 bases from J, the gap between germline ends came to 7 bases. This chain's CDR3 is CASSSFGDTQYF. The CDR3 coding sequence is TGTGCCAGCAGCTCCTTTGGAGATACGCAGTATTTT.

A note on this clone: A junction boundary mismatches the germline segment, possibly from a read error. The rearrangement links TRBV7-9 to TRBJ2-7, with a tentative D call TRBD2 (5 bases). The V gene's germline CDR1 is SEHNR and CDR2 FQNEAQ (reference sequence). This CDR3 is 15 amino acids long. The CDR3 DNA follows: TGTGCCAGCAGCTCGCCGGCCCGAGGGTCCTTCGAGCAGTACTTC. Its protein product is CASSSPARGSFEQYF.

The chain links TRBV6-1 to TRBJ1-2, with D unclear. CDR3 length equals 15 residues. The germline V gene encodes CDR1 MNHNS and CDR2 SASEGT. Trimming pared 3 bases from V and 3 bases from J, leaving 14 bases between. The DNA for the CDR3 is TGTGCCAGCAGTGAGCCCACAAGGACGGACTATGGCTACACCTTC. Residues: CASSEPTRTDYGYTF.

V gene TRBV7-2 combines with J gene TRBJ2-3; TRBD2 aligns across 10 bases. The V and J ends lost 2 bases and 2 bases, in that order; junction bases with no gene match: 7. Germline V lookup: CDR1 SGHTA, CDR2 FQGNSA. The CDR3 is 17 amino acids. The CDR3 nucleotides are TGTGCCAGCAGCTTACGACTAGCGGGTTTCTCCACAGATACGCAGTATTTT. The encoded protein is CASSLRLAGFSTDTQYF.

The chain joins TRBV6-5 to TRBJ2-1; D is unresolved. The CDR3 totals 14 residues. Germline CDR1 is MNHEY and CDR2 is SVGAGI. Trimming cost V 0 bases and J 8 bases, with 11 bases left between them. The DNA of the CDR3 is TGTGCCAGCAGTTACTCGAGAAAGCGCGATGAGCAGTTCTTC. It encodes CASSYSRKRDEQFF.

This sequence joins TRBV30 and TRBJ2-7; D call uncertain. Looked up from germline, CDR1 is GTSNPN and CDR2 is SVGIG (reference sequence). This CDR3 has 13 amino acids. Between the trimmed V and J ends, which lost 0 bases and 7 bases, there was a span of 13 bases. The CDR3 spells CAWSVLLLGEQYF. DNA of the CDR3: TGTGCCTGGAGTGTACTTCTATTGGGTGAGCAGTACTTC.

CDR3 protein: CASSLGNAGNTIYF. The CDR3 region has the DNA TGTGCCAGCAGCTTGGGCAATGCGGGAAACACCATATATTTT. This chain joins TRBV5-8 and TRBJ1-3; unclear D gene. V lost 0 bases and J lost 4, with 8 bases in between. CDR1 is SGHTS and CDR2 is YDEGEE in the germline V gene. The CDR3 length is 14 residues.

V and J are TRBV5-4 and TRBJ2-3; 10 bases are shared with TRBD1. Germline V gene data show CDR1 as SGHNT and CDR2 as YYREEE (reference sequence). This CDR3 comprises 17 residues. Trimming took 3 bases from V and 4 from J; bases not matched to a gene: 11. CDR3 sequence reads: CASSSRDRGLGADTQYF. The CDR3 DNA reads as TGTGCCAGCAGCTCACGGGACAGGGGCCTGGGGGCAGATACGCAGTATTTT.